What follows describes a single T cell receptor (beta chain). Its specificity is not known. CD45RO-negative cells were positively selected for CCR7, leaving out terminally differentiated effector memory CD45RA+ cells. The data were obtained in a study of shared clonotypes between healthy human individuals. The germline V gene has CDR1 GTSNPN and CDR2 SVGIG (reference sequence). Trimming removed 1 base from V and 2 bases from J, with 13 bases in between. The CDR3 is 15 amino acids. Whole-study results and caveats: Clonotype sharing among donors, it was expected, would be affected by sequencing depth.

Repertoires were generated with immunoSEQ multiplex PCR, while TCRdb's copy carries only in-frame clones and drops some. The sample yields millions of clones, under 95% seen once. This sequence originates from a man aged 18-30 years in good health. Some clones in this sample may be carry-over from other donors' samples. This chain connects TRBV30 to TRBJ2-3; D may be TRBD1 (5 bases). The sequenced sample consisted of naive CD8+ T cells from PBMCs. DNA for the CDR3: TGTGCCTGGAGTGGGGTGGCAGGGTTCACAGATACGCAGTATTTT. Translating gives CAWSGVAGFTDTQYF.